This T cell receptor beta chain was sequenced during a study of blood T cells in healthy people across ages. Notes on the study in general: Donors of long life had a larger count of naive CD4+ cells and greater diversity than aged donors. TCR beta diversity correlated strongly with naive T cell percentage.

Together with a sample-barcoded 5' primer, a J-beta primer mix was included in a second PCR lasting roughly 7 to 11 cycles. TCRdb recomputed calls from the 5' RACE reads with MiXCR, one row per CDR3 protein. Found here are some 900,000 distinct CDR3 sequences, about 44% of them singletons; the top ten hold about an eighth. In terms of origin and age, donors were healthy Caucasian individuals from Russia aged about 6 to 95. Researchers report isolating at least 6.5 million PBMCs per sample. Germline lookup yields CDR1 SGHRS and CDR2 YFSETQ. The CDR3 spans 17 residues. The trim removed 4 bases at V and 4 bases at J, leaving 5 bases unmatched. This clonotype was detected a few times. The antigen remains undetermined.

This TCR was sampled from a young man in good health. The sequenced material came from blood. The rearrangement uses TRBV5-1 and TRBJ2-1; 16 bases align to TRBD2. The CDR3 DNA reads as TGCGCCAGCAGCCTCGGGACTAGCGGGGGGGTATACAATGAGCAGTTCTTC. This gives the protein CASSLGTSGGVYNEQFF.